This section outlines one T cell receptor (beta chain) sequence together with its context. This clonotype has at least ten counts. Its binding antigen is unknown. No much larger clone is present one base from it, and per-base qualities are unavailable. For unsorted PBMC libraries, 2 million PBMCs were used after storage in RNAlater at -80 degrees C until RNA extraction. Multiple sclerosis patients were enrolled in a US clinical protocol evaluating disease progression by magnetic resonance imaging. Peripheral blood was subjected to Ficoll-Hypaque density gradient centrifugation to isolate PBMCs, which were then cryopreserved in liquid nitrogen. cDNA synthesis used template-switch 5'RACE with a primer carrying a 10-nucleotide random unique molecular identifier tagging each TCR transcript. Each sequencing run produced over 160 million TCR-beta sequences covering 15-18 subjects. Total RNA was extracted with the RNeasy kit. Using the KAPA Real-time Library Amplification kit, TCR-beta VDJ regions were amplified with primers for the TCR constant region and the 5'RACE anchor. Sample indexes and Illumina adaptors were added in a first PCR, after which library yield was increased in a second PCR. After Ampure bead purification, the roughly 650 bp TCR product was size-selected on a 2% E-gel SizeSelection system. Library quality was checked on a Bioanalyzer, concentration was measured with Qubit, and libraries were quantified with the Kapa Library Quantification kit before pooling. Libraries were sequenced paired-end 2 x 150 bp on an Illumina HiSeq 2500. To increase sequence diversity, roughly 24-31% phiX was spiked into each library pool. The study's processing was this. The UMI-based MiGEC pipeline processed quality-filtered reads and removed over 80% of raw TCR sequences during error correction. VDJ genes were aligned to IMGT germline references, and clonotypes were defined by unique CDR3 amino acid sequence plus V-J genes. Clonal expansion, Shannon diversity, and CDR3 relatedness (CalcPairwiseDistances, ClusterSamples) were evaluated with VDJtools, and phylogenetic trees were built with CLCbio workbench. A clone was classed as expanded if it had 8 or more unique UMIs, a cutoff based on coefficient-of-variation modelling across technical triplicates. Using fastp trimming at Q25 and MiXCR clonotype assembly, TCRdb reanalyzed the public sequencing data and kept in-frame beta chains. Every distinct CDR3 protein forms one entry, paired with its most common genes and DNA. The authors' filters were not applied to this entry. The sample table contains 80,000 to 85,000 distinct CDR3 sequences; only one count was recorded for around 2.6% of them. In total, the top ten clones hold about 1% of the sample.

From the cysteine up to the phenylalanine, the CDR3 has a length of 16 residues. The sequence is cut down to CDR3 DNA, 48 bases in frame from base 1. Trimmed from V: 0 bases; trimmed from J: 3 bases; junction bases lacking a gene match: 7. CDR1 and CDR2 (DFQATT, SNEGSKA) derive from the germline V gene (reference sequence). This sample was included in a study of neurological immune-mediated disorders (dated by TCRdb to about 2019). Concerning the study at large: Among the 34 multiple sclerosis patients, relapsing-remitting MS was present in around 30 and secondary progressive MS was present in 3. The approximately 99 TCR-beta libraries included longitudinal samples, technical triplicates and paired sorted CD4+ and CD8+ T-cell subsets alongside PBMC samples. Using UMI-based sequencing, the study compared peripheral blood TCR-beta repertoires from patients with HTLV-I-associated myelopathy (HAM/TSP), patients with multiple sclerosis, and healthy controls. The cohort comprised 68 subjects: roughly 14 HAM/TSP patients, approximately 34 multiple sclerosis patients and approximately 20 healthy controls. Beyond this particular receptor, the publication reports: No identical CDR3 amino acid sequences were shared among expanded clones across subjects, suggesting private TCR-beta repertoires in all groups. The highest TCR clonal expansion was observed in HAM/TSP patients, whereas the lowest was observed in MS patients, even when compared with healthy controls. No clinical or MRI features were associated with the MS cluster, and the authors said that larger cohorts are needed. Repertoires from 18 of 34 MS patients were grouped by phylogenetic analysis into a cluster of related CDR3 sequences, suggesting a possible repertoire-level signature.

Sequencing was done on a sample of PBMCs. The sequence links TRBV20-1 to TRBJ2-5; TRBD2 matches 10 bases in the middle. The sequence came from a woman aged 30 to 39 with multiple sclerosis. At the DNA level, the sequence is TGCAGTGCTAGAGATCAGTCTAGCGGGAGTGAAGAGACCCAGTACTTC. This encodes CSARDQSSGSEETQYF.